This T cell receptor (beta chain) was captured by sequencing in a study of blood T cell repertoires in COVID-19. This clone was seen once. TCRdb keeps only in-frame clones here, not all; method: immunoSEQ multiplex PCR. Seen here are roughly 230,000 clones, roughly 80% observed once, and the top ten hold about 4.2%. Looked up from germline, CDR1 is LNHDA and CDR2 is SQIVND (reference sequence). V dropped 7 bases and J dropped 2 bases, with 17 bases sitting between them. This CDR3 has 15 residues. The sample comprised peripheral blood. The receptor's source is a middle-aged man with active or convalescent COVID-19. The chain has TRBV19 and TRBJ2-5; a weak D match, TRBD1 (6 bases). The CDR3 DNA reads as TGTGCCAGTACCTCAATCATACAGGGACAAGAGACCCAGTACTTC. Translating it yields CASTSIIQGQETQYF.